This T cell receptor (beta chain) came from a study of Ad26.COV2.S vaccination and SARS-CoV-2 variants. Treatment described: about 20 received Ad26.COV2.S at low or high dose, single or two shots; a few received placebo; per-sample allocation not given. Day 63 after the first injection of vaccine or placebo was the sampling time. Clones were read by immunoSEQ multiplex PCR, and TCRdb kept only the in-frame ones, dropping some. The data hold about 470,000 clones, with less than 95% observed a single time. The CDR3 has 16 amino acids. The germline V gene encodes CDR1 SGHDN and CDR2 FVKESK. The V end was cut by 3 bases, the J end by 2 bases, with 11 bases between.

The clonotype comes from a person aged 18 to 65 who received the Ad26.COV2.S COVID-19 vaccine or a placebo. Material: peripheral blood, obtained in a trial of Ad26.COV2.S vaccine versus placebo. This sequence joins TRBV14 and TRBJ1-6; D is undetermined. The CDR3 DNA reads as TGTGCCAGCAGCCACCTGGGCGCGACCTATAATTCACCCCTCCACTTT. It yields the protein CASSHLGATYNSPLHF. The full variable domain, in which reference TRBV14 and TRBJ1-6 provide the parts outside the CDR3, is EAGVTQFPSHSVIEKGQTVTLRCDPISGHDNLYWYRRVMGKEIKFLLHFVKESKQDESGMPNNRFLAERTGGTYSTLKVQPAELEDSGVYFCASSHLGATYNSPLHFGNGTRLTVT.